The TCR beta chain described here comes from a study of T cell responses to AZD1222 COVID-19 vaccine. Study observations and caveats: Among the donors, most were white British and more were female, and clonal diversity was possibly underestimated. Recipients of two AZD1222 doses showed rising Spike-specific TCR breadth and depth. Distributed over spike, vaccine-associated CD4 TCRs predominated at 160-218 and 743-854. Seropositive status at baseline applied to only five to seven AZD1222 recipients.

This table comes from immunoSEQ multiplex PCR, and its TCRdb copy is limited to in-frame clones, with some not included. The sample consists of 130,000 or so clones, 80% to 95% of them appearing once. This CDR3 has 16 residues. Trimming cost V 6 bases and J 2 bases, with 18 bases left between them. Germline V gene data show CDR1 as LGHDT and CDR2 as YNNKEL (reference sequence). Concerning this clone: Its specificity is unknown.

The clonotype originates from an adult who received the MenACWY meningococcal vaccine as a control. This chain joins TRBV3-1 (or the pseudogene TRBV3-2) and TRBJ2-3; D not certain. Sequenced here: peripheral blood, sampled 28 days after the second dose of the MenACWY control vaccine. CDR3 protein: CASRENSPAPTDTQYF. CDR3 DNA: TGTGCCAGCAGGGAAAATTCACCGGCCCCCACAGATACGCAGTATTTT.